The T cell receptor beta chain under discussion was sequenced for a study of blood T cell repertoires in COVID-19. TCRdb's copy holds only in-frame clones and misses some; the assay was immunoSEQ multiplex PCR. The profile shows roughly 290,000 clones, 89% of them singletons. Looked up from germline, CDR1 is MNHEY and CDR2 is SVGAGI. The CDR3 is 12 residues long. V dropped 6 bases and J dropped 6 bases, with 11 bases sitting between them. V usage is TRBV6-5 and J usage is TRBJ1-2; D is possibly TRBD1 (6 bases). The receptor's source is a woman in her forties who had recovered from COVID-19. The sequencing sample was made of PBMCs or T cells enriched from blood (not recorded which). CDR3 DNA: TGTGCCAGCAGACTGGGGGCGCATGGCTACACCTTC. Translation: CASRLGAHGYTF.